A single sample is the source of the 20 T cell receptor beta chains below, sequenced in a study of blood T cell repertoires in COVID-19 (TCRdb year 2020). Library preparation used the immunoSEQ multiplex PCR assay. TCRdb took over this immuneACCESS table, retaining in-frame rearrangements with V and J assigned. Such tables are incomplete; in checked studies, under half of the missing clones stem from an unresolved V gene, and the remainder is unexplained. Here the sample has around 180,000 clones; 87% occur a single time. Of the sample, roughly 2.6% is held by the ten largest clones. Material: peripheral blood. These TCRs come from a man aged 40-49 years with active or convalescent COVID-19.

This clone turned up a few times. The chain is built from TRBV7-9 and TRBJ1-2; 10 bases agree with TRBD1. With 7 bases clipped from V and 8 bases from J, the junction kept 7 bases outside the gene matches. The germline CDR1 and CDR2 sequences are SEHNR and FQNEAQ (reference sequence). This CDR3 has 13 amino acids. CDR3 sequence reads: CASISDRGHGYTF. CDR3 bases: TGTGCCAGCATCTCAGACAGGGGGCACGGCTACACCTTC.

The rearrangement uses TRBV6-2 or TRBV6-3 and TRBJ2-5; 11 bases are shared with TRBD2. CDR1 is MNHEY and CDR2 is SVGEGT in the germline V gene. Trimming took 0 bases from V and 4 from J; bases not matched to a gene: 10. The CDR3 length is 18 residues. The CDR3 loop reads CASSYSSGGARISETQYF. The CDR3 DNA follows: TGTGCCAGCAGTTACTCTAGCGGGGGGGCTAGAATTTCAGAGACCCAGTACTTC.

The V call is TRBV15, the J call TRBJ1-1; no clear D gene. V was trimmed by 1 base and J by 1 base, leaving 4 bases between them. CDR3 length equals 13 residues. The germline V gene has CDR1 LNHNV and CDR2 YYDKDF (reference sequence). CDR3 sequence (DNA): TGTGCCACCAGCAGAGTATGGAACACTGAAGCTTTCTTT. Residues: CATSRVWNTEAFF.

V gene TRBV19 combines with J gene TRBJ1-5; weak D call: TRBD1 (5 bases). CDR1 and CDR2 from the germline V gene are LNHDA and SQIVND (reference sequence). Trimming cost V 6 bases and J 0 bases, with 12 bases left between them. CDR3 length: 15 amino acids. The CDR3 spells CASSLGDYSNQPQHF. The DNA for the CDR3 is TGTGCCAGTAGCCTTGGGGACTATAGCAATCAGCCCCAGCATTTT.

This clone has just one count. The chain is built from TRBV5-6 and TRBJ1-1, with 7 positions matching TRBD1. Looked up from germline, CDR1 is SGHDT and CDR2 is YYEEEE. There are 15 residues in the CDR3. With 2 bases clipped from V and 4 bases from J, the junction kept 8 bases outside the gene matches. CDR3 sequence reads: CASSFEGARGTEAFF. The DNA for the CDR3 is TGTGCCAGCAGCTTTGAGGGGGCGCGGGGCACTGAAGCTTTCTTT.

The chain employs TRBV3-1 (or the pseudogene TRBV3-2) and TRBJ1-6; 11 bases are a match to TRBD1. Germline V gene data show CDR1 as LGHDT and CDR2 as YNNKEL (reference sequence). The V and J ends lost 4 bases and 8 bases, in that order; junction bases with no gene match: 1. The CDR3 consists of 14 residues. The CDR3 reads CASSRDRGYSPLHF. As DNA, the CDR3 is TGTGCCAGCAGCCGGGACAGGGGGTATTCACCCCTCCACTTT.

The V gene is TRBV2, the J gene TRBJ1-2; 7 positions agree with TRBD1. From germline, CDR1 is SNHLY and CDR2 FYNNEI. V shed 10 bases and J 4 bases; nucleotides not matched to a gene: 15. There are 15 residues in the CDR3. The CDR3 is CATNKGADWSYGYTF. CDR3 nucleotides: TGTGCCACCAATAAGGGGGCCGATTGGAGCTATGGCTACACCTTC.

The CDR3 DNA reads as TGCAGCGGCCCGGACAGGGAAGGGATGGCCGGGGAGCTGTTTTTT. Residues: CSGPDREGMAGELFF. The genes are TRBV29-1 and TRBJ2-2, with TRBD1 matching over 8 bases. CDR3 length: 15 residues. The germline gives CDR1 SQVTM, CDR2 ANQGSEA. The V gene end was trimmed by 7 bases and the J gene end by 6 bases; junction bases not matched to a gene: 13.

This chain joins TRBV6-1 and TRBJ1-1; weak D call: TRBD1 (6 bases). Germline V lookup: CDR1 MNHNS, CDR2 SASEGT. V was shortened by 5 bases and J by 11 bases, with 21 bases between the two germline ends. This CDR3 spans 14 amino acids. The CDR3 sequence: CASSPSGGTRRAFF. The CDR3, as DNA: TGTGCCAGCAGTCCCTCGGGGGGCACTCGGAGGGCTTTCTTT.

The chain uses TRBV6-1 and TRBJ1-5; a weak D match, TRBD1 (5 bases). V was trimmed by 2 bases and J by 6 bases, leaving 14 bases between them. Germline V lookup: CDR1 MNHNS, CDR2 SASEGT. The CDR3 length is 15 residues. This chain's CDR3 is CASSESGQRSQPQHF. The CDR3 DNA reads as TGTGCCAGCAGTGAATCAGGACAAAGGAGTCAGCCCCAGCATTTT.

The chain couples TRBV11-2 to TRBJ2-5; D perhaps matches TRBD1 (6 bases). The CDR3 is made up of 17 amino acids. Per germline, CDR1 SGHAT and CDR2 FQNNGV. Trimming shortened V by 2 bases and J by 1 base, and 17 bases separated the two germline ends. The CDR3 nucleotides read TGTGCCAGCAGCTTATCTGTGAGTCGAGGGGGCCAAGAGACCCAGTACTTC. This codes for CASSLSVSRGGQETQYF. The full variable domain, rest sourced from reference TRBV11-2 and TRBJ2-5, is EAGVAQSPRYKIIEKRQSVAFWCNPISGHATLYWYQQILGQGPKLLIQFQNNGVVDDSQLPKDRFSAERLKGVDSTLKIQPAKLEDSAVYLCASSLSVSRGGQETQYFGPGTRLLVL.

The chain is built from TRBV5-1 and TRBJ1-4, with TRBD1 identical over 10 bases. Germline CDR1 SGHRS, CDR2 YFSETQ. CDR3 length: 14 residues. V lost 5 bases, J lost 6 bases, and 4 bases stayed unmatched. The CDR3 region has the DNA TGCGCCAGCAGGTTAGGGACAGGGGATGAAAAACTGTTTTTT. Amino acids: CASRLGTGDEKLFF.

This chain links TRBV9 with TRBJ1-2, with TRBD1 identical over 7 bases. CDR1 is SGDLS, CDR2 YYNGEE, per germline. Trimming took 6 bases from V and 8 from J; bases not matched to a gene: 10. The CDR3 extends over 13 amino acids. The CDR3, as DNA: TGTGCCAGCACTCGTGACAGGGCCGGGGGCTACACCTTC. Protein: CASTRDRAGGYTF.

The rearrangement links TRBV9 to TRBJ2-3, with TRBD2 identical over 12 bases. The ends lost 4 bases at V and 3 bases at J; junction bases unmatched: 9. This CDR3 comprises 17 residues. Germline loops: CDR1 SGDLS, CDR2 YYNGEE. In DNA form, the CDR3 reads TGTGCCAGCAGCCGCCGGACTAGCGGGGAGCGAACAGATACGCAGTATTTT. It yields the protein CASSRRTSGERTDTQYF.

The gene calls are TRBV11-3 and TRBJ2-3; 10 bases fit TRBD1. Germline assignment: CDR1 SGHNT and CDR2 YENEEA. The CDR3 consists of 18 residues. Trimming at V came to 2 bases and at J to 5 bases, leaving 13 bases not matched to a gene. Here the CDR3 DNA reads TGTGCCAGCAGCTTATCCCGTCCGGACAGGGGGAGGGAAGATACGCAGTATTTT. Translating gives CASSLSRPDRGREDTQYF.

The chain is built from TRBV6-1 and TRBJ1-1; no reliable D call. V was pared by 2 bases and J by 7 bases, with 5 bases between. Looked up from germline, CDR1 is MNHNS and CDR2 is SASEGT. The CDR3 is 11 residues long. As DNA, the CDR3 is TGTGCCAGCAGTGAATTCGGTGAAGCTTTCTTT. Translated: CASSEFGEAFF.

The V call is TRBV19, the J call TRBJ2-3; D call uncertain. Trimming took off 2 bases at V and 1 base at J, with 13 bases between the two ends. This CDR3 has 16 amino acids. The V gene's germline CDR1 is LNHDA and CDR2 SQIVND (reference sequence). This chain's CDR3 is CASSIRTPPGTDTQYF. The CDR3 nucleotides are TGTGCCAGTAGTATAAGAACCCCCCCGGGCACAGATACGCAGTATTTT.

J is TRBJ2-1 and V is TRBV29-1; TRBD2 matches 9 bases. Trimming took 3 bases from V and 4 from J; bases not matched to a gene: 1. This CDR3 is built from 13 residues. From germline, CDR1 is SQVTM and CDR2 ANQGSEA. CDR3 coding DNA: TGCAGCGTTGAGCGGGGGGGTTACAATGAGCAGTTCTTC. This sequence encodes CSVERGGYNEQFF.

The genes are TRBV27 and TRBJ1-1; 8 nucleotides agree with TRBD1. In germline, CDR1 is MNHEY, CDR2 SMNVEV (reference sequence). This CDR3 comprises 14 residues. J gave up 5 bases and V 7 bases, and 9 bases lay outside the gene matches. The CDR3 loop is CASKTQGAWTEAFF. The CDR3, as DNA: TGTGCCAGCAAAACCCAGGGGGCATGGACTGAAGCTTTCTTT.

V and J are TRBV5-1 and TRBJ2-1, with TRBD2 identical over 9 bases. Per the germline V gene, CDR1 is SGHRS and CDR2 is YFSETQ. The CDR3 totals 16 residues. V lost 4 bases and J lost 7; bases outside the gene matches: 12. Written as DNA, the CDR3 is TGCGCCAGCAGCGCTGGAGCGGGGGGCTGGAGAAATGAGCAGTTCTTC. Residues: CASSAGAGGWRNEQFF. The full variable domain, in which reference TRBV5-1 and TRBJ2-1 provide the parts outside the CDR3, is KAGVTQTPRYLIKTRGQQVTLSCSPISGHRSVSWYQQTPGQGLQFLFEYFSETQRNKGNFPGRFSGRQFSNSRSEMNVSTLELGDSALYLCASSAGAGGWRNEQFFGPGTRLTVL.